This TCR beta chain is from a study of blood T cells in healthy people across ages. About the study: Template switching caught about one barcoded beta molecule for each two T cells. Notes on the study in general: The long-lived group displayed more naive CD4+ cells, plus higher diversity, than the aged donors did. In older individuals, TCR beta diversity per million T cells was lower, falling roughly linearly with age.

Primers used in a second PCR of roughly 6 to 12 cycles were a sample-barcoded 5' primer and a J-beta primer mix. The template-switch adaptor, which had 12 random nucleotides, put a tag on each cDNA molecule. TCRdb re-called the 5' RACE reads with MiXCR, one entry per CDR3 protein. The sample has over 1,300,000 distinct CDR3 sequences, roughly 60% seen once. The CDR3 consists of 14 residues. Germline CDR1 reads SQVTM; CDR2 reads ANQGSEA. V lost 7 bases and J lost 4, with 16 bases in between. About this clonotype: Its specificity is unknown.

The sequence was obtained from a man aged 18 to 29 in good health. This chain links TRBV29-1 with TRBJ2-2, with D tentatively TRBD1 (5 bases). Sequencing was carried out using blood. The CDR3 sequence is CSAQSPGITGELFF. The CDR3 nucleotides are TGCAGCGCCCAAAGTCCAGGGATCACCGGGGAGCTGTTTTTT.